This T cell receptor delta chain was identified in a study of gamma-delta chains in newborns, infants, children. Whole-study context: Microbial exposure reportedly drives polyclonal innate γδ T cell expansion after birth.

This CDR3 is 17 amino acids long. Germline CDR1 and CDR2: GEAIGNYY and EKD. V gave up 4 bases and J gave up 13 bases, with 33 bases separating them. This clone turned up a few times. TCRdb's protein, taken from a much larger clone, differs from this DNA's translation at residues 14 and 15, likely owing to a read error; the protein displayed comes from the DNA. TCRdb called clones anew from the reads with CATT. The data contain 1,500 to 2,000 delta-chain clones, 0.85% to 1.3% of them singletons. The chain uses TRDV2 and TRDJ1, with D possibly matching TRDD3 (6 bases). This TCR was sampled from a child who was a newborn, infant or young child, either healthy, febrile or measles-vaccinated (not recorded which). Sequenced: blood. CDR3: CACEGLGVKRDTDRPIF. CDR3 sequence (DNA): TGTGCCTGTGAAGGATTGGGGGTAAAGAGGGACACCGATAGACCCATCTTT.